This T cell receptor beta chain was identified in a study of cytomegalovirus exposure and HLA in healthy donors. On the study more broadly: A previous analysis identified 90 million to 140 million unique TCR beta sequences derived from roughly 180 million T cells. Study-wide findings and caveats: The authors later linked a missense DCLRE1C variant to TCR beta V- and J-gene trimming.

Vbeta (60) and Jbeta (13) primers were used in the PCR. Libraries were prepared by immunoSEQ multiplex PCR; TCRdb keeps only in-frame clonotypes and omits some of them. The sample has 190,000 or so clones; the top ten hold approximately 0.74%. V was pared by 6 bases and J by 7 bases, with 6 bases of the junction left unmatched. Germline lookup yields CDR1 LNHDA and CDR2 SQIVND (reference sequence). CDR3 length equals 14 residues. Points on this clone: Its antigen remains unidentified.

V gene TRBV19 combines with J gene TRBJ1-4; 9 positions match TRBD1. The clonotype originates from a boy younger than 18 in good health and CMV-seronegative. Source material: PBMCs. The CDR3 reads CASRGQGGGEKLFF. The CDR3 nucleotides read TGTGCCAGTAGGGGACAGGGTGGAGGTGAAAAACTGTTTTTT.